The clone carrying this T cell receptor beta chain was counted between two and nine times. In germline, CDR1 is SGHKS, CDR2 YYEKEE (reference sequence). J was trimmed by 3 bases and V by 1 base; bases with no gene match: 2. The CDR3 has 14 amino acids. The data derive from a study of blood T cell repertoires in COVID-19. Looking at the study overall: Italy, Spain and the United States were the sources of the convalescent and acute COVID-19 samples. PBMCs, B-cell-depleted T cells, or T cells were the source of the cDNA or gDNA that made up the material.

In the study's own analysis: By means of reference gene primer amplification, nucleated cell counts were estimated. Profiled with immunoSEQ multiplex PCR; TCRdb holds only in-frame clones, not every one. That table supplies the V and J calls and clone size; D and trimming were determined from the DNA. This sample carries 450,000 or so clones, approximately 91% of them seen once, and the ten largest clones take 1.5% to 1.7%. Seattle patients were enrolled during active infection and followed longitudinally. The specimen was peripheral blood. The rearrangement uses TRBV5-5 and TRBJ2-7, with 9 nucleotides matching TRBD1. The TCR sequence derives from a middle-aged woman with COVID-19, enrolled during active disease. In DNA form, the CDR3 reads TGTGCCAGCAGCTTGCTGGACAGGGGCTACGAGCAGTACTTC. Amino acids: CASSLLDRGYEQYF.